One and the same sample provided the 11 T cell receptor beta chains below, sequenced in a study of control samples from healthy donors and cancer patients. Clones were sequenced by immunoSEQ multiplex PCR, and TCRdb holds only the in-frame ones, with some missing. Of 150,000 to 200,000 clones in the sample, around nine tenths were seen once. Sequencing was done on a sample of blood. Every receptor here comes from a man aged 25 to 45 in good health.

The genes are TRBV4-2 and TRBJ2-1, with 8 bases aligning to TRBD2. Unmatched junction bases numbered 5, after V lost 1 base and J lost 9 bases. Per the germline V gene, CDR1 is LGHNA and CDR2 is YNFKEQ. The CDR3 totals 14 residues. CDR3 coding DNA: TGTGCCAGCAGCCAAGCTTTTACTAGCGGTGAGCAGTTCTTC. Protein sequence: CASSQAFTSGEQFF.

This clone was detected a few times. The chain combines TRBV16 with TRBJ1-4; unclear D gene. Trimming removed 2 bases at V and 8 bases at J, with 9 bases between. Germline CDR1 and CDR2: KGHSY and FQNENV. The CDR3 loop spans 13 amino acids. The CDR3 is CASSQGRQEKLFF. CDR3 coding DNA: TGTGCCAGCAGCCAAGGGAGGCAGGAAAAACTGTTTTTT.

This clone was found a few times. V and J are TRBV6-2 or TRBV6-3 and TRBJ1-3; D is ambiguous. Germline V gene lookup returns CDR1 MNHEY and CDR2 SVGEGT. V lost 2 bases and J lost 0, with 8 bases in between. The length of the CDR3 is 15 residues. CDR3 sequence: CASSYDDTSGNTIYF. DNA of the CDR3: TGTGCCAGCAGTTACGACGACACCTCTGGAAACACCATATATTTT.

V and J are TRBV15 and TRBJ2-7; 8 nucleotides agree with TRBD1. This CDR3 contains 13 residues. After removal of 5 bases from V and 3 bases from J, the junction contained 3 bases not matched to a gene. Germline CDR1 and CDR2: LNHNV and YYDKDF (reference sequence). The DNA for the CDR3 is TGTGCCACCAGCTCACAGGGGGGCTACGAGCAGTACTTC. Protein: CATSSQGGYEQYF.

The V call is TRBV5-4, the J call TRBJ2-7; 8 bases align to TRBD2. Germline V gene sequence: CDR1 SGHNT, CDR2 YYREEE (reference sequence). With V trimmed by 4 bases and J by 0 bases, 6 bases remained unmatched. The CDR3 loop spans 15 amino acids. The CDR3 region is CASSMTSAASYEQYF. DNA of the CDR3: TGTGCCAGCAGCATGACTAGCGCGGCCTCCTACGAGCAGTACTTC.

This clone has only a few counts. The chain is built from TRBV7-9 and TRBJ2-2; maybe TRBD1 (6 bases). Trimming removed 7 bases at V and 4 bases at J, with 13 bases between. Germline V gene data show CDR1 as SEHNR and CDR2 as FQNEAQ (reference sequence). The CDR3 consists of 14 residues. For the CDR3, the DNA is TGTGCCAGCATAGCAGGGGCAAGCACCGGGGAGCTGTTTTTT. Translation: CASIAGASTGELFF.

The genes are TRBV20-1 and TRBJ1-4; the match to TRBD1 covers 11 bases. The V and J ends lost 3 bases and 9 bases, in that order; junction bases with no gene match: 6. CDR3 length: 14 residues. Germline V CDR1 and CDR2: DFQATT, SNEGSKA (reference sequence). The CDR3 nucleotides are TGCAGTGCTAGTTCGGGACAGGGGGTGAAAAAACTGTTTTTT. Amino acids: CSASSGQGVKKLFF.

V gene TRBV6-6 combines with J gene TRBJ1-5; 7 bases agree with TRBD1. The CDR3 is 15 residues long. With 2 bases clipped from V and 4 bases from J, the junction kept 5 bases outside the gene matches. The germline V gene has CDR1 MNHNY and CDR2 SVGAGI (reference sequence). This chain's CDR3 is CASSYQGGINQPQHF. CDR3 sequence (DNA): TGTGCCAGCAGTTACCAGGGGGGAATAAATCAGCCCCAGCATTTT.

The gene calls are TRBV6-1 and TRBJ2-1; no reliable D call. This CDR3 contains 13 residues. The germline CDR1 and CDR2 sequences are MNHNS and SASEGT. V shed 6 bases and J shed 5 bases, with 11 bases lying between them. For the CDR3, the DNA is TGTGCCAGCAGCCAAGGTGGAGACAATGAGCAGTTCTTC. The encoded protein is CASSQGGDNEQFF.

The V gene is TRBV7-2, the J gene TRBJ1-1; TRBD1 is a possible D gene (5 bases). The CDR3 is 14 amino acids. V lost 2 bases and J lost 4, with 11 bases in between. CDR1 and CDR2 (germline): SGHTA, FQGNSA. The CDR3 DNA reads TGTGCCAGCAGCTTACGGGGGTGGATCACTGAAGCTTTCTTT. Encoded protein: CASSLRGWITEAFF. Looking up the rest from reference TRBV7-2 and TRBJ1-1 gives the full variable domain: GAGVSQSPSNKVTEKGKDVELRCDPISGHTALYWYRQSLGQGLEFLIYFQGNSAPDKSGLPSDRFSAERTGGSVSTLTIQRTQQEDSAVYLCASSLRGWITEAFFGQGTRLTVV.

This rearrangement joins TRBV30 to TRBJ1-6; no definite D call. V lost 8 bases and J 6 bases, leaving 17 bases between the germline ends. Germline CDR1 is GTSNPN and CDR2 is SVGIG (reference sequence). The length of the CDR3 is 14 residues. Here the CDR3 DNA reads TGTGCCGGGATTGAGGGTTATGGTAATTCACCCCTCCACTTT. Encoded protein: CAGIEGYGNSPLHF.